The sample holds a few counts of the clone carrying this TCR beta chain. MiXCR, applied by TCRdb to the RT-PCR reads, yields one record per CDR3 protein. The sample includes 500,000 to 700,000 distinct CDR3 sequences, approximately 20% of them seen just once. These data come from a study of response to subunit inactivated influenza vaccine. The CDR3 is 18 amino acids. Trimming cost V 3 bases and J 1 base, with 20 bases left between them. Germline V lookup: CDR1 LGHNT, CDR2 FRNRAP. The same sample was also studied in work on T cells expressing NK-cell markers. That source notes: Beta-chain TCR cDNA was generated via 5'RACE template switching with UMIs.

The sequence derives from a man aged 45-65 years who received an inactivated influenza vaccine. The chain links TRBV12-5 to TRBJ2-3, with D possibly matching TRBD2 (5 bases). Specimen: CD4+ T cells sorted from PBMCs, collected about 13 days after vaccination. This chain's CDR3 is CASGFRPLGGLGTDTQYF. CDR3 nucleotides: TGTGCTAGTGGTTTTCGCCCTCTGGGCGGGCTTGGCACAGATACGCAGTATTTT.